Listed below are T cell receptor beta chains from one sample, sequenced in a study of cytomegalovirus exposure and HLA in healthy donors. Assay: immunoSEQ multiplex PCR; the TCRdb copy retains only in-frame clones and omits some. In the table there are 170,000 or so clones, 84% of which are singletons. Sequenced material: PBMCs. The receptors originated from a man aged 18 to 30 in good health and CMV-seronegative. The CDR3 runs from the conserved cysteine through the conserved F or W. D genes are given only for firm matches. The size of a clone is reported for some rows only, either as once, few or many, or as a class for expanded clones.

j_call v_call d_call cdr3_length clone_size cdr3_nt cdr3_aa
TRBJ2-5 TRBV6-6 NA 12 NA TGTGCCAGCAGTCCCCTAGCTGGGACCCAGTACTTC CASSPLAGTQYF
TRBJ2-3 TRBV29-1 TRBD2 14 NA TGCAGCGTTGGGAGTAGCGGGGAGTGGGATACGCAGTATTTT CSVGSSGEWDTQYF
TRBJ2-5 TRBV18 TRBD1 19 NA TGTGCCAGCTCACAAAGGACAGGTGTTTCGGCGGTCTACCAAGAGACCCAGTACTTC CASSQRTGVSAVYQETQYF
TRBJ1-1 TRBV7-9 NA 13 few TGTGCCAGCAGCCCCCTGGCGGCGACTGAAGCTTTCTTT CASSPLAATEAFF
TRBJ1-6 TRBV7-9 TRBD1 16 NA TGTGCCAGCAGCGGGACAGAGCCTTTCCTCTGGTCACCCCTCCACTTT CASSGTEPFLWSPLHF
TRBJ1-1 TRBV7-8 NA 15 NA TGTGCCAGCAGCTCCGAGGGCAGTTTGAACACTGAAGCTTTCTTT CASSSEGSLNTEAFF
TRBJ2-7 TRBV7-2 TRBD2 16 NA TGTGCCAGCAGCGCCGCCTCGGGGACTAGCGGATACGAGCAGTACTTC CASSAASGTSGYEQYF
TRBJ2-1 TRBV5-6 NA 14 NA TGTGCCTGCAAACCGGGAACGAACTACAATGAGCAGTTCTTC CACKPGTNYNEQFF
TRBJ2-1 TRBV7-9 TRBD2 16 NA TGTGCCAGCAGCTCCCTCGGGCTAGCGGGGCTCAATGAGCAGTTCTTC CASSSLGLAGLNEQFF
TRBJ1-2 TRBV2 TRBD1 14 NA TGTGCCAGCAGCGACACGGGACAGCTCCTTGGCTACACCTTC CASSDTGQLLGYTF
TRBJ2-1 TRBV2 NA 15 NA TGTGCCAGCAGTGAAGACAGGGCCTCCTACAATGAGCAGTTCTTC CASSEDRASYNEQFF
TRBJ2-5 TRBV18 NA 15 NA TGTGCCAGCTCACAATACCGGGACATTAAAGAGACCCAGTACTTC CASSQYRDIKETQYF
TRBJ2-1 TRBV9 NA 12 NA TGTGCCAGCAGCGCCCGGGACAATGAGCAGTTCTTC CASSARDNEQFF
TRBJ1-5 TRBV9 NA 14 NA TGTGCCAGCAGCCCGGGGGGTGGGGATCAGCCCCAGCATTTT CASSPGGGDQPQHF
TRBJ1-4 TRBV5-1 TRBD1 15 NA TGCGCCAGCAGCAAAGACAGGGAGATGGATGAAAAACTGTTTTTT CASSKDREMDEKLFF
TRBJ2-5 TRBV28 TRBD2 17 NA TGTGCCAGCAGTTGGGGGGGGACTAGCGGGAGTGAGGAGACCCAGTACTTC CASSWGGTSGSEETQYF
TRBJ2-2 TRBV10-3 TRBD2 17 NA TGTGCCATCAGTGAGAATCTAGCGGGGGGCGGTAGAGGGGAGCTGTTTTTT CAISENLAGGGRGELFF
TRBJ2-7 TRBV9 NA 15 NA TGTGCCAGCAGCGCAGGTCTTGGGCAACTTTACGAGCAGTACTTC CASSAGLGQLYEQYF
TRBJ2-7 TRBV5-1 NA 14 NA TGCGCCAGCAGCGCCGGACTGGATAACTACGAGCAGTACTTC CASSAGLDNYEQYF
TRBJ1-1 TRBV27 NA 14 NA TGTGCCAGCAGTTTTAGGGGTATGAACACTGAAGCTTTCTTT CASSFRGMNTEAFF
TRBJ2-5 TRBV6-6 NA 15 NA TGTGCCAGCAGTTACTCATGGGCAGACACTGAGACCCAGTACTTC CASSYSWADTETQYF
TRBJ1-4 TRBV28 NA 13 few TGTGCCAGCAGACAGGGAACTAATGAAAAACTGTTTTTT CASRQGTNEKLFF
TRBJ2-2 TRBV6-5 NA 13 NA TGTGCCAGCAGTTCTAGGCCTTCCGGGGAGCTGTTTTTT CASSSRPSGELFF
TRBJ1-1 TRBV15 TRBD1 15 NA TGTGCCACCAGCGGACGACAGGGAGGGAACACTGAAGCTTTCTTT CATSGRQGGNTEAFF
TRBJ2-7 TRBV5-1 TRBD2 16 NA TGCGCCAGCAGCCGGGGGGTTGCCGGGACCATTTACGAGCAGTACTTC CASSRGVAGTIYEQYF
TRBJ2-5 TRBV2 TRBD2 15 NA TGTGCCAGCAGTGTACCGGGGGGAGTGTGGGAGACCCAGTACTTC CASSVPGGVWETQYF
TRBJ2-3 TRBV29-1 TRBD2 12 few TGCAGCGTGGCGGGGGGTACAGATACGCAGTATTTT CSVAGGTDTQYF
TRBJ2-7 TRBV7-9 NA 15 NA TGTGCCAGCAGCTCCCGGACAGCTGCCGTCCACGAGCAGTACTTC CASSSRTAAVHEQYF
TRBJ2-7 TRBV6-6 TRBD1 16 few TGTGCCAGCAGTTACTCTGGTGGACAGGGGACTTACGAGCAGTACTTC CASSYSGGQGTYEQYF
TRBJ2-5 TRBV6-4 TRBD2 16 NA TGTGCCAGCAGTCTTTCTTACGGGGGGGGCCGAGAGACCCAGTACTTC CASSLSYGGGRETQYF
TRBJ2-5 TRBV5-1 NA 15 NA TGCGCCAGCAGCTTCTACGACAGGACCCAAGAGACCCAGTACTTC CASSFYDRTQETQYF